This TCR beta chain emerged from a study of shared clonotypes between healthy human individuals. Across the whole study: Those who served as donors were a couple of women and a few men between the ages of 18 and 49. Broader study findings: Genetic and exposure-history diversity was limited by the few donors. About 5% of naive CD4 clonotypes were shared across a few donors.

TCRdb's copy holds only in-frame clones and misses some; the assay was immunoSEQ multiplex PCR. The data contain roughly 550,000 clones, 95% of them singletons. Selected positively for CCR7 and CD45RO-negative, naive CD8 cells excluded terminally differentiated effector memory CD45RA+ cells. V was clipped by 0 bases and J by 5 bases, with 14 bases between them. The length of the CDR3 is 16 residues. CDR1 is LGHNA, CDR2 YNFKEQ, per germline. Details on this clone: Its target is unknown.

The rearrangement uses TRBV4-2 and TRBJ1-5, with a possible D match to TRBD1 (6 bases). Input material: naive CD8+ T cells sorted from blood. The TCR originated in a woman aged 30 to 39 in good health. The CDR3 coding sequence is TGTGCCAGCAGCCAAGATGCGGCAGGGGAGGATCAGCCCCAGCATTTT. It yields the protein CASSQDAAGEDQPQHF.